This T cell receptor beta chain was found in a study of control samples from healthy donors and cancer patients. Method: immunoSEQ multiplex PCR; TCRdb's copy keeps in-frame clones and lacks some. Of under 450,000 clones listed, 75% to 95% were seen once; the top ten hold approximately 6.3%. This TCR was sampled from a man in his forties or fifties with head and neck cancer. The sample taken for sequencing was PBMCs.

As DNA, the CDR3 is TGTGCCAGCATTCACAGGGGGGCCAAAAACATTCAGTACTTC. This codes for CASIHRGAKNIQYF. The chain employs TRBV28 and TRBJ2-4, with TRBD1 matching 8 bases. This CDR3 contains 14 residues. CDR1 is MDHEN, CDR2 SYDVKM, per germline. Germline trimming cut 7 bases from V and 1 base from J; bases unmatched to any gene: 3.